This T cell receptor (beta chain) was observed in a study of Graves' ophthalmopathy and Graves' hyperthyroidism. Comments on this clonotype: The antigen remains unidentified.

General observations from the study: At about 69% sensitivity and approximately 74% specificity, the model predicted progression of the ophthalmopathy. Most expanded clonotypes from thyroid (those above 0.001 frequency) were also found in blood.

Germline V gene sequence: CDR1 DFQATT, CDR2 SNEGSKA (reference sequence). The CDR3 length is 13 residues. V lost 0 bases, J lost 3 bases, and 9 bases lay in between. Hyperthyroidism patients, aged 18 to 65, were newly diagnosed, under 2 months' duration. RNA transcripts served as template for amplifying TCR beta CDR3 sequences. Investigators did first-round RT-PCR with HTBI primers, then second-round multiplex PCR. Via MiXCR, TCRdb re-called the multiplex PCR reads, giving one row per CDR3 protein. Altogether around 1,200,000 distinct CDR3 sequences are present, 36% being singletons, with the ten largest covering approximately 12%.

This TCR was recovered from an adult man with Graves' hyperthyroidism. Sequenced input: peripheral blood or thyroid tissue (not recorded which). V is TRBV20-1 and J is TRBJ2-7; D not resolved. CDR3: CSARDKFFYEQYF. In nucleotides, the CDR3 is TGCAGTGCTAGAGATAAGTTTTTCTACGAGCAGTACTTC.